A selection of T cell receptor beta chains follows, all from one sample in a study of blood T cells in healthy people across ages. MiXCR was run by TCRdb on the 5' RACE reads, yielding one entry per CDR3 protein. The sample consists of roughly 1,500,000 distinct CDR3 sequences, about 43% of them appearing once. The source material was blood. Receptor source: a woman aged 18-29 years in good health. The CDR3 runs from the conserved cysteine through the conserved F or W. The order of the fields is CDR3 DNA, CDR3 protein, clone size, D gene, J gene, V gene. The D gene is left open where the match is weak. The size field is filled for only some rows; it gives once, few, many or a size class.

TGTGCCAGCAGCTTCCTTTCGGAAATTAACTATGGCTACACCTTC,CASSFLSEINYGYTF,.,.,TRBJ1-2,TRBV7-3
TGTGCCAGCAGCCTACGGCACCGGGACACCCGGGGCGAGCAGTACTTC,CASSLRHRDTRGEQYF,.,.,TRBJ2-7,TRBV12-3/TRBV12-4
TGTGCCAGCACCGAACAGGGTCTAGCCGGCTACACCTTC,CASTEQGLAGYTF,.,.,TRBJ1-2,TRBV7-2
TGTGCCAGCAACTCGGACTTGAGCGGGAGCGACCATACCTACGAGCAGTACTTC,CASNSDLSGSDHTYEQYF,.,TRBD2,TRBJ2-7,TRBV7-4
TGCAGTGCTGAATCGGGCGCAGGGACCTACGAGCAGTACTTC,CSAESGAGTYEQYF,.,.,TRBJ2-7,TRBV20-1
TGTGCCAGCAGTGGGGCCCCCATTCGGGAGACCCAGTACTTC,CASSGAPIRETQYF,few,.,TRBJ2-5,TRBV28
TGTGCCAGCAGCGCCCAGACAGGGGTGAATGTGAACACTGAAGCTTTCTTT,CASSAQTGVNVNTEAFF,.,TRBD1,TRBJ1-1,TRBV9
TGTGCCAGCAGTTACCAGGGGACTAGCGGGGGGACTATCCAAGAGACCCAGTACTTC,CASSYQGTSGGTIQETQYF,.,TRBD2,TRBJ2-5,TRBV6-5
TGTGCCAGCAGGCAGGGACAGTCCTACGAGCAGTACTTC,CASRQGQSYEQYF,few,TRBD1,TRBJ2-7,TRBV6-5
TGTGCCAGCAGCTGGACAGGGGAAGGGACCCAGTACTTC,CASSWTGEGTQYF,few,TRBD1,TRBJ2-5,TRBV7-2
TGTGCCAGCAGCGCGACTAGGGGTGGTGAGCAGTTCTTC,CASSATRGGEQFF,.,.,TRBJ2-1,TRBV7-9
TGTGCCAGCAGCTCGGCAGCCTCCTACGAGCAGTACTTC,CASSSAASYEQYF,many,.,TRBJ2-7,TRBV5-5
TGCGCCAGCAGCCAAAAAGCGACAGGGGCCGGCTACACCTTC,CASSQKATGAGYTF,few,TRBD1,TRBJ1-2,TRBV4-1
TGCGCCAGCAGCTTGGCGGGGGTGGCAGATACGCAGTATTTT,CASSLAGVADTQYF,many,.,TRBJ2-3,TRBV5-1
TGCAGTGCTATCCCGGGAAGAGGGTACAATGAGCAGTTCTTC,CSAIPGRGYNEQFF,.,.,TRBJ2-1,TRBV20-1
TGTGCCAGCAGCATCATAGGGACAGTTTACAATGAGCAGTTCTTC,CASSIIGTVYNEQFF,.,TRBD1,TRBJ2-1,TRBV7-3
TGTGCCTCAATCGGACAGCTCTACGAGCAGTACTTC,CASIGQLYEQYF,.,.,TRBJ2-7,TRBV30
TGTGCCAGCAGTTTCGGGACAGATAATTCACCCCTCCACTTT,CASSFGTDNSPLHF,.,TRBD1,TRBJ1-6,TRBV27
TGCAGTGCTAGCTCCGGTGGGGCGAACAATGAGCAGTTCTTC,CSASSGGANNEQFF,.,.,TRBJ2-1,TRBV20-1
TGCAGTGCTAGCGGACAAGAGACCCAGTACTTC,CSASGQETQYF,many,.,TRBJ2-5,TRBV20-1
TGCGCCAGCAGCCGGGACAGGGGGCCGTCCGCAGATACGCAGTATTTT,CASSRDRGPSADTQYF,.,TRBD1,TRBJ2-3,TRBV5-1
TGTGCCAGCAGCTTGGACAACTCACTCATGAACACTGAAGCTTTCTTT,CASSLDNSLMNTEAFF,.,.,TRBJ1-1,TRBV13
TGTGCCAGCAGCCAAGGCAACTCAGGGGGCAGAGAGACCCAGTACTTC,CASSQGNSGGRETQYF,few,TRBD1,TRBJ2-5,TRBV3-1
TGCAGCGTTGACCTTGGGATGCTTAAGTACCAAGAGACCCAGTACTTC,CSVDLGMLKYQETQYF,.,.,TRBJ2-5,TRBV29-1
TGCAGTGCTAGAAGGGGGCAGAGCAATCAGCCCCAGCATTTT,CSARRGQSNQPQHF,few,TRBD1,TRBJ1-5,TRBV20-1
TGTGCCAGCAGCCAAAATCCGGGGCCTGGGGCCAACGTCCTGACTTTC,CASSQNPGPGANVLTF,few,.,TRBJ2-6,TRBV3-1